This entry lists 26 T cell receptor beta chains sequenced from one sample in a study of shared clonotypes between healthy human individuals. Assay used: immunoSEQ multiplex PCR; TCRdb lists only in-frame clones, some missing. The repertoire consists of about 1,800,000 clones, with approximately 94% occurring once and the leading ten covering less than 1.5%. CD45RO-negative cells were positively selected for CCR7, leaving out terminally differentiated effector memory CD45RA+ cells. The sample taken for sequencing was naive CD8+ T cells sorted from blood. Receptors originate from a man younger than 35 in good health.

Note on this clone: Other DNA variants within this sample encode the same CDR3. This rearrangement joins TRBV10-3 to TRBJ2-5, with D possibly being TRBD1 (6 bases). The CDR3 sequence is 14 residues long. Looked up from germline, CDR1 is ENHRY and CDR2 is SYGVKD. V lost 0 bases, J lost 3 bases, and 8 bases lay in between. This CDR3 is CAISESGGEETQYF. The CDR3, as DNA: TGTGCCATCAGTGAGTCTGGGGGCGAAGAGACCCAGTACTTC.

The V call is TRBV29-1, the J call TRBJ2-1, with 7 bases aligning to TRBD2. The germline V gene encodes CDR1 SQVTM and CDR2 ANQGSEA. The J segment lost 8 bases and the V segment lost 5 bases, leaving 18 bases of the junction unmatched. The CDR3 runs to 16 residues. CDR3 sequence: CSVLILEREEGDEQFF. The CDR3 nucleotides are TGCAGCGTTCTTATCCTCGAGCGGGAAGAAGGGGATGAGCAGTTCTTC.

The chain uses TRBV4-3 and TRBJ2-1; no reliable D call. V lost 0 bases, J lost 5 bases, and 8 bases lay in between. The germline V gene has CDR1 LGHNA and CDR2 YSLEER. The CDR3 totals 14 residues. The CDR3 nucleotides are TGCGCCAGCAGCCAAGAAGTTTTGAACAATGAGCAGTTCTTC. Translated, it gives CASSQEVLNNEQFF.

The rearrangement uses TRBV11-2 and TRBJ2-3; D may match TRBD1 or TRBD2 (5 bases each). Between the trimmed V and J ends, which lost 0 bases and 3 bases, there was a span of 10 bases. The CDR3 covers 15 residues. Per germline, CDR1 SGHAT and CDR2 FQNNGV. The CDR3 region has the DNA TGTGCCAGCAGCTTAGAGTTGTGGGGGACAGATACGCAGTATTTT. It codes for CASSLELWGTDTQYF.

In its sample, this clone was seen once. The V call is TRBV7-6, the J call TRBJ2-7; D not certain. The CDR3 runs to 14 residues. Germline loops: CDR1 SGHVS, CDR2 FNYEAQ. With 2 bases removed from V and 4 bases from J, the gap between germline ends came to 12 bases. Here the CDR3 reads CASSLSDEAYEQYF. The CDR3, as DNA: TGTGCCAGCAGCTTATCTGATGAAGCGTACGAGCAGTACTTC.

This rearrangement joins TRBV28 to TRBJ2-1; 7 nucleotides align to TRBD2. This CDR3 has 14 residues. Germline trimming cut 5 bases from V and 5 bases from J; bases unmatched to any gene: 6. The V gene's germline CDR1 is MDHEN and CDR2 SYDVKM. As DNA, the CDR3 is TGTGCCAGCAGTCTCCGGGGGGTAGACAATGAGCAGTTCTTC. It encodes CASSLRGVDNEQFF.

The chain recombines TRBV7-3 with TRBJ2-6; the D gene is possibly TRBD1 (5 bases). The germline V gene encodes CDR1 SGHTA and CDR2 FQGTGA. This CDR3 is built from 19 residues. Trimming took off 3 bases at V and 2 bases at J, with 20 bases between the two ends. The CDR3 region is CASSLTPGPGIAGANVLTF. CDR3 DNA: TGTGCCAGCAGCTTGACGCCCGGACCAGGGATCGCTGGGGCCAACGTCCTGACTTTC.

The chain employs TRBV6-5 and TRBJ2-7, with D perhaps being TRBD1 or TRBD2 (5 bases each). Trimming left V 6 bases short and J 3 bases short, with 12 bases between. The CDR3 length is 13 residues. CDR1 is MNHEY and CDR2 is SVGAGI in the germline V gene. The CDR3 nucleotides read TGTGCCAGCAGCACCGGGGCGAACTACGAGCAGTACTTC. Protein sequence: CASSTGANYEQYF.

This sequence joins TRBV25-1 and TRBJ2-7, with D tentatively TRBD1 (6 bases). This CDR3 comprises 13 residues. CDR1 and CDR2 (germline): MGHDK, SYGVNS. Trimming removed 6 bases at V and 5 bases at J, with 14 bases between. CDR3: CASSSGGFNEQYF. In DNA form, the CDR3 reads TGTGCCAGCAGCTCTGGGGGCTTCAACGAGCAGTACTTC.

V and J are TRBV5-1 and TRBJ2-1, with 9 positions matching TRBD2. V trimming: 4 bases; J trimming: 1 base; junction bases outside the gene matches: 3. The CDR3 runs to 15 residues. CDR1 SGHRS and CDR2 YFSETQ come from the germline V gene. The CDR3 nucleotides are TGCGCCAGCAGCGGAACTAGCGGGTCCTACAATGAGCAGTTCTTC. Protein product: CASSGTSGSYNEQFF.

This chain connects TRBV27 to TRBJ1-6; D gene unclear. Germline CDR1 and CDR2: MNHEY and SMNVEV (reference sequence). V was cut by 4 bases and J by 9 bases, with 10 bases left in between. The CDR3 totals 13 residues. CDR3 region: CASSWVDSSPLHF. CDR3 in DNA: TGTGCCAGCAGTTGGGTGGATAGTTCACCCCTCCACTTT.

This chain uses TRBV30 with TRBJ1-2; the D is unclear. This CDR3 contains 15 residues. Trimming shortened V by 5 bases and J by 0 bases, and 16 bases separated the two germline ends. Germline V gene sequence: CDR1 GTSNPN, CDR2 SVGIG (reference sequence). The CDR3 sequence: CAWDPSETANYGYTF. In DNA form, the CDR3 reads TGTGCCTGGGACCCCTCCGAGACGGCTAACTATGGCTACACCTTC.

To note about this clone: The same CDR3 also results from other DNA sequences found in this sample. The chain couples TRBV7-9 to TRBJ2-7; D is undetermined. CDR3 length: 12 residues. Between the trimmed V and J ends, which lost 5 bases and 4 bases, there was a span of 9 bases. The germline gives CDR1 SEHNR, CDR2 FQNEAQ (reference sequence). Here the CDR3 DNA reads TGTGCCAGCAGCGGTACAAGTTACGAGCAGTACTTC. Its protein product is CASSGTSYEQYF.

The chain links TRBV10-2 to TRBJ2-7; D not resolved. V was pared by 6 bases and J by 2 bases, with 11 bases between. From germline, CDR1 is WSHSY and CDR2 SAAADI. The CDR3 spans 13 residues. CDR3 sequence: CASRESPPYEQYF. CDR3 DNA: TGCGCCAGCAGAGAAAGTCCGCCCTACGAGCAGTACTTC.

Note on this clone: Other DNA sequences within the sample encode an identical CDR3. CDR3 loop: CASSLGGGTDTQYF. Here the CDR3 DNA reads TGTGCCAGCAGCTTAGGCGGGGGCACAGATACGCAGTATTTT. The chain links TRBV11-2 to TRBJ2-3, with a possible D match to TRBD2 (6 bases). The V end lost 1 base, the J end lost 1 base, and 6 bases lay between the germline ends. CDR3 length: 14 residues. CDR1 is SGHAT and CDR2 is FQNNGV in the germline V gene.

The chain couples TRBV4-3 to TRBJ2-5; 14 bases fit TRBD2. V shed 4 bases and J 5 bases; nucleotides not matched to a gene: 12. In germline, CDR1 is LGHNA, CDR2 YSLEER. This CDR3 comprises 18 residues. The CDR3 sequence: CASSPRLAGGPTSETQYF. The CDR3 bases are TGCGCCAGCAGCCCGAGACTAGCGGGAGGGCCGACGTCGGAGACCCAGTACTTC.

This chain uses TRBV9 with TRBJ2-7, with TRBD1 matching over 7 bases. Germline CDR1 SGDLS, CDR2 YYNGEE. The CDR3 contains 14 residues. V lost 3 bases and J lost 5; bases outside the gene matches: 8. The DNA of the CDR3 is TGTGCCAGCAGCGAAACGACAGGGCCCCACGAGCAGTACTTC. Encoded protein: CASSETTGPHEQYF.

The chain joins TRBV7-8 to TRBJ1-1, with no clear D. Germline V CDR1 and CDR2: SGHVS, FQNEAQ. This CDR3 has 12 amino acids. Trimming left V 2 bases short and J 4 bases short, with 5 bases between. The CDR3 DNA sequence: TGTGCCAGCAGCTTAACCGTCACTGAAGCTTTCTTT. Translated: CASSLTVTEAFF.

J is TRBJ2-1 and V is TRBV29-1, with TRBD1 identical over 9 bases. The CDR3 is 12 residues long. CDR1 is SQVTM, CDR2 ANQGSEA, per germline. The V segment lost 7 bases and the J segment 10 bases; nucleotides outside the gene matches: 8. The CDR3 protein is CSGPWTGDEQFF. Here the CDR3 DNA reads TGCAGCGGACCGTGGACAGGGGACGAGCAGTTCTTC.

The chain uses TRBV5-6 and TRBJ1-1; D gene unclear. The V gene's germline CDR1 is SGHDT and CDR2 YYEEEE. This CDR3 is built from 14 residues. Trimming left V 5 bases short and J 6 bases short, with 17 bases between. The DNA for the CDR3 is TGTGCCAGCAGACCACGTAGGATGTACGCTGAAGCTTTCTTT. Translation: CASRPRRMYAEAFF. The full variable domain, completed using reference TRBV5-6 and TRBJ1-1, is DAGVTQSPTHLIKTRGQQVTLRCSPKSGHDTVSWYQQALGQGPQFIFQYYEEEERQRGNFPDRFSGHQFPNYSSELNVNALLLGDSALYLCASRPRRMYAEAFFGQGTRLTVV.

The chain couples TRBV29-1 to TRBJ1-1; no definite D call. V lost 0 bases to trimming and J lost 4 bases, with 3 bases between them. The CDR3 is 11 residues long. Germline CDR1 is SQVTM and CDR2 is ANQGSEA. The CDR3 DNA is TGCAGCGTTGAAGAGTCCACTGAAGCTTTCTTT. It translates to CSVEESTEAFF. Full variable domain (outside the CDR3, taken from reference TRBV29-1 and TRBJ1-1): SAVISQKPSRDICQRGTSLTIQCQVDSQVTMMFWYRQQPGQSLTLIATANQGSEATYESGFVIDKFPISRPNLTFSTLTVSNMSPEDSSIYLCSVEESTEAFFGQGTRLTVV.

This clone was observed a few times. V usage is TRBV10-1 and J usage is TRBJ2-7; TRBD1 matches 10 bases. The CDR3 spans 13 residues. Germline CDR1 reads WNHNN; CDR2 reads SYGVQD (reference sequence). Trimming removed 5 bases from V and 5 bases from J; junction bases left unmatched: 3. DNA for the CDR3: TGCGCCAGCAGTTCCGGGACAGGGGACGAGCAGTACTTC. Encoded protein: CASSSGTGDEQYF.

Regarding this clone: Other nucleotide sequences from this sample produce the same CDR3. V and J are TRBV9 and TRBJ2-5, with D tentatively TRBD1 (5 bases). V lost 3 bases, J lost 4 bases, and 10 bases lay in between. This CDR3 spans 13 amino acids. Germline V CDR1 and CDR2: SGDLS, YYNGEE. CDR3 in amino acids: CASSAPGRETQYF. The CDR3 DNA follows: TGTGCCAGCAGCGCACCAGGGCGAGAGACCCAGTACTTC.

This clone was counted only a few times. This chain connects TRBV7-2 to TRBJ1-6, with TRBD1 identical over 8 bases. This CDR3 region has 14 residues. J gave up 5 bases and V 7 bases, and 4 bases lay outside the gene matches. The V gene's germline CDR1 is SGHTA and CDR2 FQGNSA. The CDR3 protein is CASIRDRNNSPLHF. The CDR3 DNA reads TGTGCCAGCATTCGGGACAGGAATAATTCACCCCTCCACTTT.

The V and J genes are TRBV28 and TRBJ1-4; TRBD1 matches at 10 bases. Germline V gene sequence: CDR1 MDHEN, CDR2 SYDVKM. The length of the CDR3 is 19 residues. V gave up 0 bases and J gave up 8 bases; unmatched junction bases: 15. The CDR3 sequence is CASSLWYGTGDSRDEKLFF. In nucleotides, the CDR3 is TGTGCCAGCAGTTTATGGTACGGGACAGGGGACTCGCGAGACGAAAAACTGTTTTTT.

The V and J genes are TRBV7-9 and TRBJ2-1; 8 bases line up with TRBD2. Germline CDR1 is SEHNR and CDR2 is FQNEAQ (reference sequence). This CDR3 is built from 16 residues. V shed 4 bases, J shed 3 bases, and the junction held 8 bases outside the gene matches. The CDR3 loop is CASSSESGGVYNEQFF. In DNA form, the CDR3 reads TGTGCCAGCAGCTCCGAGAGCGGGGGAGTCTACAATGAGCAGTTCTTC.